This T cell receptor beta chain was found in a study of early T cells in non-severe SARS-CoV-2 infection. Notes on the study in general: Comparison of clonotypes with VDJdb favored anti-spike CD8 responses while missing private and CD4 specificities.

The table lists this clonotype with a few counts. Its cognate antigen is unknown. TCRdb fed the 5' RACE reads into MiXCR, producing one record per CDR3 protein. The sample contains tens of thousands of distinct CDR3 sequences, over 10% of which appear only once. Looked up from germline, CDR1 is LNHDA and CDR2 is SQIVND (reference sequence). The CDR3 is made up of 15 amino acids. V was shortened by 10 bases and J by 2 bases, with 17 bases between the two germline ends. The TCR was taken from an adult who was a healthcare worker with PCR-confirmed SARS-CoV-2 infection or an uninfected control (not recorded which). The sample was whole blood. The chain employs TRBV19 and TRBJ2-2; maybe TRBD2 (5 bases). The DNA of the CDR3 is TGTGCCACCCGAAAGGAGGCCGGAAACACCGGGGAGCTGTTTTTT. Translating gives CATRKEAGNTGELFF.